A selection of T cell receptor beta chains follows, all from one sample in a study of blood T cell repertoires in COVID-19. Clones were read by immunoSEQ multiplex PCR, and TCRdb kept only the in-frame ones, dropping some. Among a few hundred thousand clones listed, 75% to 90% were seen once. Sequences were obtained from peripheral blood. These receptors came from a man aged 25 to 40 with active or convalescent COVID-19. Both conserved end residues are part of each CDR3. The D gene is left open where the match is weak. Not all rows give a size; the values are once, few, many and, for expanded clones, a class.

TRBV6-1	.	TRBJ1-2	.	TGTGCCAGCAGTGAAGCAGGGGCGCACGGCTACACCTTC	CASSEAGAHGYTF
TRBV11-2	few	TRBJ2-7	TRBD2	TGTGCCAGCAGCTCCCACGGGGGGGGGCCGGGAAGCTACGAGCAGTACTTC	CASSSHGGGPGSYEQYF
TRBV5-1	.	TRBJ2-3	TRBD2	TGCGCCAGCAGGCCGGGACTAGCGTATATAGATACGCAGTATTTT	CASRPGLAYIDTQYF
TRBV10-3	.	TRBJ1-5	TRBD1	TGTGCCATCAGTGAAGGGGGCCCTTATAGCAATCAGCCCCAGCATTTT	CAISEGGPYSNQPQHF
TRBV5-4	.	TRBJ2-3	.	TGTGCCAGCAGCTTGGCGGGGGGCGAGGATACGCAGTATTTT	CASSLAGGEDTQYF
TRBV5-6	.	TRBJ2-1	TRBD2	TGTGCCAGCAGCGGACTAGCGGGGTTCGATGAGCAGTTCTTC	CASSGLAGFDEQFF
TRBV3-1/TRBV3-2	.	TRBJ2-1	.	TGTGCCAGCAGCTCGGGGTCGAGCTCCTACAATGAGCAGTTCTTC	CASSSGSSSYNEQFF
TRBV3-1/TRBV3-2	.	TRBJ2-3	TRBD2	TGTGCCAGCAGCGCCTCGGCCGGACTAGCGGAGGATACGCAGTATTTT	CASSASAGLAEDTQYF
TRBV7-9	once	TRBJ1-3	.	TGTGCCAGCAGCCGAGGTGTGGGAAACACCATATATTTT	CASSRGVGNTIYF
TRBV12-5	.	TRBJ2-3	TRBD1	TGTGCTAGTGGTGGGGGGACAGGGAGGGCAGATACGCAGTATTTT	CASGGGTGRADTQYF
TRBV5-1	.	TRBJ1-1	.	TGCGCCAGCAGCTTCGGGGATGGGAACACTGAAGCTTTCTTT	CASSFGDGNTEAFF
TRBV2	.	TRBJ2-3	TRBD1	TGTGCCAGCTGTTACAGGGGGCGCTCCCCTCCAGATACGCAGTATTTT	CASCYRGRSPPDTQYF
TRBV4-3	few	TRBJ1-3	.	TGCGCCAGCAGCCTAATCTACGCAGGGTCGGGAAACACCATATATTTT	CASSLIYAGSGNTIYF
TRBV10-3	.	TRBJ2-7	.	TGTGCCATCAGTGAGTCGAGCTCCTACGAGCAGTACTTC	CAISESSSYEQYF
TRBV5-5	.	TRBJ1-2	.	TGTGCCAGCAGCCCGGGACATAATTCTAACTATGGCTACACCTTC	CASSPGHNSNYGYTF
TRBV5-1	.	TRBJ1-2	.	TGCGCCAGCAGCTTAGGACTCCGTTCGGATCGCTACACCTTC	CASSLGLRSDRYTF
TRBV19	.	TRBJ1-5	.	TGTGCCGGCGGCCGTACCGACCTCAATCAGCCCCAGCATTTT	CAGGRTDLNQPQHF
TRBV19	.	TRBJ1-6	.	TGTGCCAGTCGGGGGATGATGGATTCACCCCTCCACTTT	CASRGMMDSPLHF
TRBV15	.	TRBJ1-4	TRBD1	TGTGCCACCAGCGATGGCGGGACAGGGGAGGAAAAACTGTTTTTT	CATSDGGTGEEKLFF
TRBV5-1	.	TRBJ2-3	TRBD1	TGCGCCAGCAGCCTCCCCACAGGGGTGGAGGATACGCAGTATTTT	CASSLPTGVEDTQYF
TRBV6-6	few	TRBJ1-5	.	TGTGCCAGCAGTTACTCGATATCAGGGCCAGGTCAGCCCCAGCATTTT	CASSYSISGPGQPQHF
TRBV2	.	TRBJ2-3	TRBD1	TGTGCCAGCAGGGTGGACAGGGGTAGGACAGATACGCAGTATTTT	CASRVDRGRTDTQYF
TRBV7-9	once	TRBJ1-1	TRBD1	TGTGCCAGCAGCGTCGACAGGGGCGGTACTGAAGCTTTCTTT	CASSVDRGGTEAFF
TRBV3-1/TRBV3-2	few	TRBJ1-1	.	TGTGCCAGCAGCCAAGAGGGGGGTCCCCGGGGGGGTTTCTTT	CASSQEGGPRGGFF
TRBV11-1	.	TRBJ2-7	TRBD1	TGTGCCAGCAGCTTGCTAGAACAGGGGATCGACGAGCAGTACTTC	CASSLLEQGIDEQYF
TRBV5-1	.	TRBJ2-7	.	TGCGCCAGCAGCTTGGTTGCCACCAGCTCCTACGAGCAGTACTTC	CASSLVATSSYEQYF
TRBV27	once	TRBJ2-1	TRBD2	TGTGCCAGCAGCCTGGGTCTAGCGGGGGTTGAGCAGTTCTTC	CASSLGLAGVEQFF
TRBV3-1/TRBV3-2	.	TRBJ1-6	.	TGTGCCAGCAGCCATCTTTCCGGGGATTCACCCCTCCACTTT	CASSHLSGDSPLHF
TRBV19	.	TRBJ1-6	TRBD1	TGTGCCAGTAGTAGCGGACAGGAAAATTCACCCCTCCACTTT	CASSSGQENSPLHF
TRBV10-1	once	TRBJ1-1	TRBD1	TGCGCCAGCAGTGCAGGGGGCGCCGGGAACACTGAAGCTTTCTTT	CASSAGGAGNTEAFF
TRBV29-1	.	TRBJ1-4	.	TGCAGCGCGAACAAGGGGCTGGGTAGTGGACTGTTTTTT	CSANKGLGSGLFF
TRBV15	.	TRBJ2-5	TRBD2	TGTGCCACCAGCAGAGTGGGTCTAGGGACTAGACAAGAGACCCAGTACTTC	CATSRVGLGTRQETQYF
TRBV7-9	.	TRBJ2-7	TRBD1	TGTGCCAGCAGCTTAGGGGACAGGGGTTTCAGCTCCTACGAGCAGTACTTC	CASSLGDRGFSSYEQYF
TRBV29-1	.	TRBJ2-3	.	TGCAGCGTCTCTAGCGGCACAGATACGCAGTATTTT	CSVSSGTDTQYF
TRBV6-1	.	TRBJ2-5	TRBD2	TGTGCCAGCAGTGAAATTGCCAGCGGGGGGGCAAGGCAAGAGACCCAGTACTTC	CASSEIASGGARQETQYF